This TCR beta chain was sequenced in a study of beta chain features in type 1 diabetes. On this clone itself: Its antigen is undetermined.

Expressed TCRB transcripts got sequenced, as all isolated RNA was reverse transcribed. Regulatory, naive and central memory T cell samples averaged about 3.5 million reads. Method: immunoSEQ multiplex PCR; TCRdb's copy keeps in-frame clones and lacks some. The sample shows roughly 250,000 clones, roughly 20% of them seen only once. Points from the study as a whole: Among patients, naive, central memory and Treg TCRB repertoires appeared more similar than among healthy donors. There was a moderate but significant shortening of TCRB CDR3s in all four CD4+ subsets of Type 1 diabetes patients.

With 5 bases removed from V and 0 bases from J, the gap between germline ends came to 14 bases. CDR1 is LNHDA, CDR2 SQIVND, per germline (reference sequence). The CDR3 has 17 amino acids. The V call is TRBV19, the J call TRBJ2-6; D is uncertain. This TCR derives from a woman aged 40 to 50 with type 1 diabetes. Source material: naive CD4+ T cells from blood. Here the CDR3 reads CASSSSFFRSGANVLTF. DNA for the CDR3: TGTGCCAGTAGTTCCAGTTTCTTCCGCTCTGGGGCCAACGTCCTGACTTTC.